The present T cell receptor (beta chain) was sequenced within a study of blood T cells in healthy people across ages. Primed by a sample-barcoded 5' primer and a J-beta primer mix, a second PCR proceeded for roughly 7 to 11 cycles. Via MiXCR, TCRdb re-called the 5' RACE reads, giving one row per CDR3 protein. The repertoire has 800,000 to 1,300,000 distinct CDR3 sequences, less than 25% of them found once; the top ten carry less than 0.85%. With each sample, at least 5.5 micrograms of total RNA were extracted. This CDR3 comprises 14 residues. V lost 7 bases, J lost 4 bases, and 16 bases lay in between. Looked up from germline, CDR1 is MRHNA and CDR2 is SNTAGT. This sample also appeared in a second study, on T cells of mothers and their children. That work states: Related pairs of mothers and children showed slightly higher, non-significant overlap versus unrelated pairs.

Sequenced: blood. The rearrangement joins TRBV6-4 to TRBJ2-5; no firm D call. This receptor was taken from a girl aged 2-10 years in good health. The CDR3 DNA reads TGTGCCAGCACTCGGTACCGTAGAGGAGAGACCCAGTACTTC. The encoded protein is CASTRYRRGETQYF.